The T cell receptor beta chain under discussion was sequenced for a study of shared clonotypes between healthy human individuals. Looking at the study overall: Donors, aged 18 to 49, were a couple of women and three men.

The table came from immunoSEQ multiplex PCR; TCRdb's copy has only in-frame clones and leaves some out. The sample carries over 850,000 clones, around three quarters recorded once. V shed 1 base and J shed 0 bases, with 7 bases lying between them. Germline-derived CDR1 and CDR2 are KGHSH and LQKENI. This CDR3 region has 15 residues. With regard to this clone: The antigen is undetermined.

Findings and limits, study-wide: A reduction in generation probabilities was seen for non-shared clonotypes relative to those shared by all four donors. Few donors restricted represented genetic and exposure-history diversity. Estimated clonotype richness was generally higher in naive than memory subsets.

This chain joins TRBV18 and TRBJ2-1, with D unclear. This TCR was recovered from a young man in good health. Some clones in this sample may be carry-over from other donors' samples. Input material: memory CD4+ T cells from PBMCs. Subset given: CD45RA-negative fraction. The CDR3 sequence: CASSPQLSSYNEQFF. CDR3 DNA: TGTGCCAGCTCACCACAGCTTAGCTCCTACAATGAGCAGTTCTTC. The whole variable domain, remainder taken from reference TRBV18 and TRBJ2-1, is NAGVMQNPRHLVRRRGQEARLRCSPMKGHSHVYWYRQLPEEGLKFMVYLQKENIIDESGMPKERFSAEFPKEGPSILRIQQVVRGDSAAYFCASSPQLSSYNEQFFGPGTRLTVL.